The next 8 T cell receptor beta chains were all read from a single sample in a study of blood T cell repertoires in COVID-19. Clones were sequenced by immunoSEQ multiplex PCR, and TCRdb holds only the in-frame ones, with some missing. Of just over 150,000 clones in the sample, 85% to 90% were seen once. Source material: peripheral blood. The receptors shown here come from a woman aged 40 to 55 with acute or convalescent COVID-19.

Of note for this clone: The junction departs from the called germline gene at one end, perhaps through a read error. The chain has TRBV13 and TRBJ2-3, with TRBD2 identical over 7 bases. The CDR3 length is 18 residues. The germline V gene encodes CDR1 PRHDT and CDR2 FYEKMQ (reference sequence). The CDR3 spells CASSLGDWGGVRTDTQYF. In nucleotides, the CDR3 is TGTGCCAGCAGCCTAGGCGACTGGGGGGGGGTTCGCACAGATACGCAGTATTTT.

The V call is TRBV7-8, the J call TRBJ2-1; no definite D call. Germline V lookup: CDR1 SGHVS, CDR2 FQNEAQ. The CDR3 is made up of 17 amino acids. V was cut by 1 base and J by 2 bases, with 15 bases left in between. The DNA for the CDR3 is TGTGCCAGCAGCTTAGGTCCTAACTTTGAAACCTACAATGAGCAGTTCTTC. Its protein product is CASSLGPNFETYNEQFF. Supplemented by reference TRBV7-8 and TRBJ2-1, the full variable domain reads GAGVSQSPRYKVAKRGQDVALRCDPISGHVSLFWYQQALGQGPEFLTYFQNEAQLDKSGLPSDRFFAERPEGSVSTLKIQRTQQEDSAVYLCASSLGPNFETYNEQFFGPGTRLTVL.

The gene calls are TRBV19 and TRBJ2-7; 7 positions agree with TRBD1. V lost 4 bases and J lost 6; bases outside the gene matches: 6. The CDR3 extends over 13 amino acids. Germline CDR1 and CDR2: LNHDA and SQIVND (reference sequence). CDR3 amino acids: CASSTTGVSEQYF. The CDR3, as DNA: TGTGCCAGTAGTACCACAGGGGTTAGCGAGCAGTACTTC.

This clone appeared a few times. The V gene is TRBV19, the J gene TRBJ2-7; weak D call: TRBD1 (5 bases). Per the germline V gene, CDR1 is LNHDA and CDR2 is SQIVND (reference sequence). Trimming took off 4 bases at V and 6 bases at J, with 13 bases between the two ends. CDR3 length: 13 residues. The CDR3 nucleotides read TGTGCCAGTAGTAAGGCGGCAGGGTTCGAGCAGTACTTC. Translation gives CASSKAAGFEQYF. The full variable domain, rest sourced from reference TRBV19 and TRBJ2-7, is DGGITQSPKYLFRKEGQNVTLSCEQNLNHDAMYWYRQDPGQGLRLIYYSQIVNDFQKGDIAEGYSVSREKKESFPLTVTSAQKNPTAFYLCASSKAAGFEQYFGPGTRLTVT.

V usage is TRBV19 and J usage is TRBJ2-1; 7 bases agree with TRBD1. CDR1 and CDR2 from the germline V gene are LNHDA and SQIVND (reference sequence). CDR3 length: 15 amino acids. V shed 3 bases, J shed 6 bases, and the junction held 8 bases outside the gene matches. Here the CDR3 reads CASSIPAGGFNEQFF. The CDR3 DNA follows: TGTGCCAGTAGTATCCCGGCAGGGGGTTTCAATGAGCAGTTCTTC.

The V call is TRBV10-1, the J call TRBJ2-3, with D maybe TRBD1 (5 bases). The CDR3 extends over 12 amino acids. The V gene's germline CDR1 is WNHNN and CDR2 SYGVQD (reference sequence). The V and J ends lost 3 bases and 6 bases respectively, with 7 bases between them. CDR3 region: CASSDPGDTQYF. CDR3 in DNA: TGCGCCAGCAGTGATCCAGGGGATACGCAGTATTTT.

This chain joins TRBV2 and TRBJ2-3; D remains ambiguous. V lost 6 bases to trimming and J lost 0 bases, with 7 bases between them. Germline V lookup: CDR1 SNHLY, CDR2 FYNNEI. This CDR3 spans 13 amino acids. The CDR3 bases are TGTGCCAGCAGCGCAGATAGCACAGATACGCAGTATTTT. This gives the protein CASSADSTDTQYF.

The chain is built from TRBV12-3 or TRBV12-4 and TRBJ2-3; TRBD2 matches at 8 bases. J was trimmed by 6 bases and V by 6 bases; bases with no gene match: 5. This CDR3 is 13 amino acids long. The CDR3 loop is CASSLRGGDTQYF. CDR3 DNA: TGTGCCAGCAGCTTGCGCGGGGGGGATACGCAGTATTTT.